The present T cell receptor beta chain was sequenced within a study of T cell responses to AZD1222 COVID-19 vaccine. Findings and limits, study-wide: Across spike, vaccine-associated CD4 TCRs were found, dominant at 160-218 and 743-854. Nearly half of spike-specific TCRs reportedly target unmutated variant regions. Sampling captured repertoires only after the peak T cell response. Spike-specific TCRs gained breadth and depth after people received two AZD1222 doses.

This clone was picked up one time. Its matching antigen is unknown. The table came from immunoSEQ multiplex PCR; TCRdb's copy has only in-frame clones and leaves some out. The sample has roughly 140,000 clones, more than 85% seen once; the top ten hold approximately 5%. The clonotype comes from an adult in good health. Sequencing used peripheral blood, obtained on day 0 of AZD1222 vaccination.

The CDR3 DNA reads as TGTGCCAGCAGCGTAGAGGCGGGAGGGGCTCCCTACGAGCAGTACTTC. Its translation is CASSVEAGGAPYEQYF. The V call is TRBV9, the J call TRBJ2-7; 9 bases agree with TRBD2. The germline V gene has CDR1 SGDLS and CDR2 YYNGEE. V lost 0 bases and J lost 2; bases outside the gene matches: 6. The CDR3 contains 16 residues.